A selection of T cell receptor beta chains follows, all from one sample in a study of control samples from healthy donors and cancer patients. Sequenced by immunoSEQ multiplex PCR; TCRdb stores in-frame clones only, minus some. The sample has about 130,000 clones, around 92% seen once; the top ten hold approximately 2.2%. The source material was blood. The receptors stem from a woman aged 45-60 years in good health. The CDR3 runs from the conserved cysteine through the conserved F or W. Each record gives: clone size, V gene, D gene, J gene, CDR3 protein, CDR3 DNA. A D gene is named only where the DNA matches it firmly. The listing skips clone size in some rows; elsewhere it reads once, few, many or a size class.

clone size: NA
V gene: TRBV28
D gene: TRBD1
J gene: TRBJ1-4
CDR3 protein: CASSDDREGEEKLFF
CDR3 DNA: TGTGCCAGCAGTGATGACAGGGAGGGTGAAGAAAAACTGTTTTTT

clone size: NA
V gene: TRBV5-1
D gene: NA
J gene: TRBJ1-4
CDR3 protein: CASSRDHPATNEKLFF
CDR3 DNA: TGCGCCAGCAGCAGGGACCACCCAGCGACTAATGAAAAACTGTTTTTT

clone size: NA
V gene: TRBV11-2
D gene: NA
J gene: TRBJ1-5
CDR3 protein: CASSLGNQPQHF
CDR3 DNA: TGTGCCAGCAGCTTAGGAAATCAGCCCCAGCATTTT

clone size: NA
V gene: TRBV25-1
D gene: TRBD1
J gene: TRBJ1-6
CDR3 protein: CASSAIGTGMSPLHF
CDR3 DNA: TGTGCCAGCAGTGCCATCGGGACAGGAATGTCACCCCTCCACTTT

clone size: NA
V gene: TRBV6-5
D gene: NA
J gene: TRBJ2-7
CDR3 protein: CASSPSSDSSYEQYF
CDR3 DNA: TGTGCCAGCAGCCCCTCCTCTGACAGCTCCTACGAGCAGTACTTC

clone size: NA
V gene: TRBV3-1/TRBV3-2
D gene: NA
J gene: TRBJ2-1
CDR3 protein: CASSQAPLTYNEQFF
CDR3 DNA: TGTGCCAGCAGCCAAGCACCCCTTACCTACAATGAGCAGTTCTTC

clone size: NA
V gene: TRBV2
D gene: NA
J gene: TRBJ1-2
CDR3 protein: CASSPLQGAAGYTF
CDR3 DNA: TGTGCCAGCAGTCCACTTCAAGGGGCGGCTGGCTACACCTTC

clone size: NA
V gene: TRBV28
D gene: TRBD1
J gene: TRBJ1-1
CDR3 protein: CASSVTGASRDTEAFF
CDR3 DNA: TGTGCCAGCAGTGTGACAGGGGCGTCAAGGGACACTGAAGCTTTCTTT

clone size: NA
V gene: TRBV6-5
D gene: NA
J gene: TRBJ1-5
CDR3 protein: CASSSLGDSNQPQHF
CDR3 DNA: TGTGCCAGCAGTTCCCTCGGAGATAGCAATCAGCCCCAGCATTTT

clone size: medium-sized
V gene: TRBV6-6
D gene: NA
J gene: TRBJ2-5
CDR3 protein: CASSYSEAQETQYF
CDR3 DNA: TGTGCCAGCAGTTACTCGGAGGCCCAAGAGACCCAGTACTTC

clone size: NA
V gene: TRBV5-1
D gene: NA
J gene: TRBJ1-2
CDR3 protein: CASTMGGTYGYTF
CDR3 DNA: TGCGCCAGCACTATGGGGGGGACCTATGGCTACACCTTC

clone size: NA
V gene: TRBV28
D gene: NA
J gene: TRBJ2-1
CDR3 protein: CASSWGSGGQGRSPSYNEQFF
CDR3 DNA: TGTGCCAGCAGTTGGGGGTCGGGGGGCCAAGGTAGGTCCCCTTCCTACAATGAGCAGTTCTTC

clone size: NA
V gene: TRBV24-1
D gene: NA
J gene: TRBJ2-1
CDR3 protein: CATRSWTNEQFF
CDR3 DNA: TGTGCCACCAGAAGCTGGACGAATGAGCAGTTCTTC

clone size: NA
V gene: TRBV4-2
D gene: TRBD1
J gene: TRBJ1-1
CDR3 protein: CASSFQGGGASTEAFF
CDR3 DNA: TGTGCCAGCAGCTTTCAGGGGGGGGGCGCGAGTACTGAAGCTTTCTTT

clone size: NA
V gene: TRBV3-1/TRBV3-2
D gene: TRBD1
J gene: TRBJ1-2
CDR3 protein: CASSHRGQDYGYTF
CDR3 DNA: TGTGCCAGCAGCCACAGGGGGCAGGACTATGGCTACACCTTC

clone size: NA
V gene: TRBV30
D gene: TRBD2
J gene: TRBJ2-5
CDR3 protein: CAWKSFYSGGTQYF
CDR3 DNA: TGTGCCTGGAAGTCTTTTTATAGCGGGGGGACCCAGTACTTC

clone size: NA
V gene: TRBV30
D gene: TRBD2
J gene: TRBJ2-1
CDR3 protein: CAWGTGGASYNEQFF
CDR3 DNA: TGTGCCTGGGGAACCGGGGGGGCTTCCTACAATGAGCAGTTCTTC

clone size: NA
V gene: TRBV5-1
D gene: NA
J gene: TRBJ1-1
CDR3 protein: CASSLAGGEGTEAFF
CDR3 DNA: TGCGCCAGCAGCTTGGCCGGAGGGGAAGGGACTGAAGCTTTCTTT

clone size: once
V gene: TRBV28
D gene: TRBD1
J gene: TRBJ1-2
CDR3 protein: CASSLLQGAKGYTF
CDR3 DNA: TGTGCCAGCAGTTTATTACAGGGGGCGAAAGGCTACACCTTC

clone size: NA
V gene: TRBV2
D gene: TRBD1
J gene: TRBJ1-5
CDR3 protein: CASGQGAYGNQPQHF
CDR3 DNA: TGTGCCAGCGGACAGGGGGCCTATGGCAATCAGCCCCAGCATTTT

clone size: once
V gene: TRBV5-5
D gene: NA
J gene: TRBJ1-3
CDR3 protein: CASSLEISGNTIYF
CDR3 DNA: TGTGCCAGCAGCTTGGAGATTTCTGGAAACACCATATATTTT

clone size: NA
V gene: TRBV28
D gene: NA
J gene: TRBJ2-2
CDR3 protein: CASRRDRGSTGELFF
CDR3 DNA: TGTGCCAGCAGAAGGGACCGCGGATCCACCGGGGAGCTGTTTTTT

clone size: NA
V gene: TRBV30
D gene: NA
J gene: TRBJ1-3
CDR3 protein: CAWSTKPRSGNTIYF
CDR3 DNA: TGTGCCTGGAGCACTAAGCCCCGATCTGGAAACACCATATATTTT

clone size: NA
V gene: TRBV7-2
D gene: TRBD2
J gene: TRBJ2-3
CDR3 protein: CASSSPPLGLAPDTQYF
CDR3 DNA: TGTGCCAGCAGCTCACCCCCCCTGGGACTAGCCCCAGATACGCAGTATTTT

clone size: once
V gene: TRBV15
D gene: NA
J gene: TRBJ2-7
CDR3 protein: CATSRDQGPYEQYF
CDR3 DNA: TGTGCCACCAGCAGAGATCAGGGACCCTACGAGCAGTACTTC

clone size: NA
V gene: TRBV29-1
D gene: NA
J gene: TRBJ1-1
CDR3 protein: CSADRRGGTEAFF
CDR3 DNA: TGCAGCGCCGATAGGAGGGGCGGCACTGAAGCTTTCTTT

clone size: NA
V gene: TRBV9
D gene: NA
J gene: TRBJ1-2
CDR3 protein: CASKAGGALGYGYTF
CDR3 DNA: TGTGCCAGCAAGGCGGGGGGGGCGTTAGGCTATGGCTACACCTTC

clone size: NA
V gene: TRBV6-5
D gene: TRBD2
J gene: TRBJ2-3
CDR3 protein: CASRRLAGGGDTQYF
CDR3 DNA: TGTGCCAGCCGAAGACTAGCGGGAGGGGGAGATACGCAGTATTTT

clone size: NA
V gene: TRBV6-5
D gene: NA
J gene: TRBJ1-1
CDR3 protein: CASSYRGNTEAFF
CDR3 DNA: TGTGCCAGCAGTTACCGGGGGAACACTGAAGCTTTCTTT

clone size: NA
V gene: TRBV27
D gene: NA
J gene: TRBJ1-1
CDR3 protein: CASCLTPNTEAFF
CDR3 DNA: TGTGCCAGCTGCCTTACACCGAACACTGAAGCTTTCTTT

clone size: NA
V gene: TRBV25-1
D gene: NA
J gene: TRBJ1-1
CDR3 protein: CASSARVGNTEAFF
CDR3 DNA: TGTGCCAGCAGTGCCAGGGTTGGAAACACTGAAGCTTTCTTT

clone size: NA
V gene: TRBV5-1
D gene: NA
J gene: TRBJ1-2
CDR3 protein: CASSPQGDGGYTF
CDR3 DNA: TGCGCCAGCAGCCCCCAGGGCGACGGTGGCTACACCTTC

clone size: NA
V gene: TRBV29-1
D gene: NA
J gene: TRBJ2-7
CDR3 protein: CSVSDGSYEQYF
CDR3 DNA: TGCAGCGTATCGGACGGATCCTACGAGCAGTACTTC

clone size: NA
V gene: TRBV7-9
D gene: NA
J gene: TRBJ1-1
CDR3 protein: CASSNKGGRAEAFF
CDR3 DNA: TGTGCCAGCAGCAACAAGGGGGGACGCGCTGAAGCTTTCTTT

clone size: once
V gene: TRBV28
D gene: NA
J gene: TRBJ2-1
CDR3 protein: CASSFRRDFMYNEQFF
CDR3 DNA: TGTGCCAGCAGTTTTCGCCGGGACTTCATGTACAATGAGCAGTTCTTC

clone size: NA
V gene: TRBV28
D gene: NA
J gene: TRBJ2-1
CDR3 protein: CASSLLGLNEQFF
CDR3 DNA: TGTGCCAGCAGTTTGTTGGGCCTTAATGAGCAGTTCTTC